These T cell receptor beta chains were read from a single sample in a study of cytomegalovirus exposure and HLA in healthy donors. Generated by immunoSEQ multiplex PCR, the TCRdb table keeps only in-frame clones and is missing some. This table holds about 170,000 clones, about four fifths found once. The source material was PBMCs. The receptors originated from a woman under 30 in good health and CMV-seronegative. Each CDR3 is given with its conserved first and last residue. D genes are given only for firm matches. Size values are once, few and many counts, or a class for expanded clones, and some rows have none.

V	J	size	D	CDR3	DNA
TRBV27	TRBJ1-2	-	-	CASSLSGAYYGYTF	TGTGCCAGCAGTTTGTCAGGGGCGTACTATGGCTACACCTTC
TRBV14	TRBJ2-7	once	TRBD2	CASSQPGNSGTYEQYF	TGTGCCAGCAGCCAACCAGGGAATAGCGGGACATACGAGCAGTACTTC
TRBV18	TRBJ1-1	-	-	CASSKAAPTEAFF	TGTGCCAGCTCGAAAGCCGCTCCCACTGAAGCTTTCTTT
TRBV7-3	TRBJ2-1	-	TRBD2	CASSFTPTSGYNEQFF	TGTGCCAGCAGCTTTACACCGACTAGCGGCTACAATGAGCAGTTCTTC
TRBV7-9	TRBJ1-2	-	-	CASSEQGGGYTF	TGTGCCAGCAGCGAACAGGGCGGTGGCTACACCTTC
TRBV9	TRBJ1-2	-	-	CASSGSGVTGYTF	TGTGCCAGCAGCGGTTCGGGGGTGACGGGCTACACCTTC
TRBV28	TRBJ1-2	-	TRBD1	CASSLATGSYGYTF	TGTGCCAGCAGTTTGGCGACAGGGAGCTATGGCTACACCTTC
TRBV15	TRBJ2-7	-	TRBD1	CATSRGTGTGVYEQYF	TGTGCCACCAGCAGGGGAACCGGGACAGGGGTCTACGAGCAGTACTTC
TRBV28	TRBJ2-7	-	TRBD2	CASSLLRGGSSSHEQYF	TGTGCCAGCAGTTTACTGCGGGGGGGCAGCTCGTCCCACGAGCAGTACTTC
TRBV7-8	TRBJ2-1	-	TRBD2	CASSGHAPVITSGMNNEQFF	TGTGCCAGCAGCGGTCACGCGCCAGTAATCACTAGCGGCATGAACAATGAGCAGTTCTTC
TRBV30	TRBJ2-3	once	TRBD2	CAWRREAGVVTDTQYF	TGTGCCTGGAGAAGGGAAGCGGGAGTGGTCACAGATACGCAGTATTTT
TRBV15	TRBJ1-5	-	-	CATSRGPFSNQPQHF	TGTGCCACCAGCAGAGGGCCCTTTAGCAATCAGCCCCAGCATTTT
TRBV6-1	TRBJ2-1	few	TRBD1	CASRYRGEQFF	TGTGCCAGCAGATACAGGGGTGAGCAGTTCTTC
TRBV5-4	TRBJ2-1	-	TRBD2	CASSSGASGRAERGIQFF	TGTGCCAGCAGCTCTGGGGCTAGCGGGAGGGCGGAAAGGGGAATACAGTTCTTC
TRBV28	TRBJ1-5	-	-	CASSDRLNQPQHF	TGTGCCAGCTCCGACAGACTCAATCAGCCCCAGCATTTT
TRBV15	TRBJ2-3	-	-	CATSRDRGPSARTDTQYF	TGTGCCACCAGCAGAGATAGGGGTCCTAGCGCCCGCACAGATACGCAGTATTTT
TRBV4-1	TRBJ2-7	-	TRBD2	CASSQDKTSGSSRQYF	TGCGCCAGCAGCCAAGATAAGACTAGCGGGAGTAGTCGGCAGTACTTC
TRBV21-1	TRBJ1-1	-	-	CASTWGGRDRPRTEAFF	TGTGCCAGCACCTGGGGGGGGCGGGACAGGCCCCGCACTGAAGCTTTCTTT
TRBV19	TRBJ1-2	-	-	CASSVRGVKAYGYTF	TGTGCCAGTAGCGTACGCGGTGTGAAGGCTTATGGCTACACCTTC
TRBV11-3	TRBJ2-1	-	TRBD2	CASSSRAGVHNEQFF	TGTGCCAGCAGCTCCCGAGCGGGAGTCCACAATGAGCAGTTCTTC
TRBV5-6	TRBJ2-7	-	-	CASSLGTDDEQYF	TGTGCCAGCAGCTTGGGGACAGATGACGAGCAGTACTTC
TRBV28	TRBJ1-5	-	TRBD1	CASSFRDRGPYQPQHF	TGTGCCAGCAGCTTTAGAGACAGGGGGCCCTATCAGCCCCAGCATTTT
TRBV6-5	TRBJ1-4	-	TRBD1	CASIPVDREEKLFF	TGTGCCAGCATACCGGTCGACAGGGAGGAAAAACTGTTTTTT
TRBV5-4	TRBJ2-1	-	TRBD2	CASSLTAGPYNEQFF	TGTGCCAGCAGCTTGACAGCGGGACCCTACAATGAGCAGTTCTTC
TRBV4-1	TRBJ2-2	-	TRBD2	CASSQELAGGPPDTGELFF	TGCGCCAGCAGCCAAGAACTAGCGGGAGGACCCCCGGACACCGGGGAGCTGTTTTTT
TRBV28	TRBJ1-5	-	-	CASSLPADRPYQPQHF	TGTGCCAGCAGCCTACCAGCCGACAGGCCATATCAGCCCCAGCATTTT
TRBV7-8	TRBJ2-7	-	TRBD2	CASSLGLAGDEQYF	TGTGCCAGCAGCTTAGGGCTAGCGGGAGACGAGCAGTACTTC
TRBV7-6	TRBJ2-3	-	TRBD2	CASSSLAGRSVDTQYF	TGTGCCAGCAGCTCACTAGCGGGACGTTCCGTGGATACGCAGTATTTT
TRBV27	TRBJ2-1	-	-	CASSFSENNEQFF	TGTGCCAGCAGTTTTAGCGAAAACAATGAGCAGTTCTTC
TRBV30	TRBJ1-1	-	-	CAWSQNTGTSEAFF	TGTGCCTGGAGCCAGAACACCGGGACATCTGAAGCTTTCTTT